Listed here are 32 T cell receptor beta chains from one sample, sequenced in a study of blood T cell repertoires in COVID-19. Measured with immunoSEQ multiplex PCR; TCRdb has only the in-frame clones, and not every one. The sample yields over 250,000 clones, 65% to 90% seen once. The sample was peripheral blood. Every receptor here comes from a man in his fifties with active or convalescent COVID-19.

The chain is built from TRBV7-2 and TRBJ2-7, with D possibly matching TRBD2 (6 bases). Trimming cost V 5 bases and J 0 bases, with 11 bases left between them. Germline assignment: CDR1 SGHTA and CDR2 FQGNSA. The CDR3 length is 14 residues. The CDR3 DNA sequence: TGTGCCAGCAGCGGAGCGGGCCCCTCCTACGAGCAGTACTTC. It translates to CASSGAGPSYEQYF.

CDR3 in amino acids: CASSLTSGGGGYNEQFF. The CDR3 nucleotides are TGTGCCAGCAGCTTAACTAGCGGGGGAGGAGGCTACAATGAGCAGTTCTTC. The chain carries TRBV7-6 and TRBJ2-1; TRBD2 matches 11 bases. The CDR3 runs to 17 residues. With V trimmed by 2 bases and J by 3 bases, 6 bases remained unmatched. Germline CDR1 SGHVS, CDR2 FNYEAQ. The full variable domain, with the rest looked up from reference TRBV7-6 and TRBJ2-1, is GAGVSQSPRYKVTKRGQDVALRCDPISGHVSLYWYRQALGQGPEFLTYFNYEAQQDKSGLPNDRFSAERPEGSISTLTIQRTEQRDSAMYRCASSLTSGGGGYNEQFFGPGTRLTVL.

The chain joins TRBV3-1 (or the pseudogene TRBV3-2) to TRBJ2-2, with D possibly TRBD2 on 6 matching bases. The V gene's germline CDR1 is LGHDT and CDR2 YNNKEL (reference sequence). The V gene lost 1 base and the J gene lost 2 bases, with 14 bases spanning the gap. The CDR3 totals 17 residues. The CDR3 region is CASSQVERSGNTGELFF. The CDR3 coding sequence is TGTGCCAGCAGCCAAGTCGAGCGTAGCGGAAACACCGGGGAGCTGTTTTTT.

The chain carries TRBV18 and TRBJ1-5, with D possibly matching TRBD1 (6 bases). The CDR3 totals 15 residues. Deletions cut 3 bases from V and 3 bases from J, with 12 bases between. CDR1 is KGHSH and CDR2 is LQKENI in the germline V gene. The CDR3 here is CASSPGTGTNQPQHF. The CDR3 DNA reads TGTGCCAGCTCACCTGGAACAGGGACCAATCAGCCCCAGCATTTT.

This chain uses TRBV11-2 with TRBJ1-2, with a tentative D call TRBD1 (5 bases). V dropped 5 bases and J dropped 8 bases, with 15 bases sitting between them. From germline, CDR1 is SGHAT and CDR2 FQNNGV. The CDR3 covers 13 residues. As DNA, the CDR3 is TGTGCCAGCAGCCCCCGGGGAGGGGCGGGCTACACCTTC. Residues: CASSPRGGAGYTF.

The sample holds a few counts of this clone. V usage is TRBV30 and J usage is TRBJ2-2; 8 bases line up with TRBD2. The CDR3 has 14 amino acids. V gave up 3 bases and J gave up 6 bases; unmatched junction bases: 6. Germline V lookup: CDR1 GTSNPN, CDR2 SVGIG (reference sequence). The CDR3 bases are TGTGCCTGGAGGGAGAGACTAGCGTCCGGGGAGCTGTTTTTT. It specifies CAWRERLASGELFF.

The chain recombines TRBV10-3 with TRBJ1-1; D unclear. Germline CDR1 reads ENHRY; CDR2 reads SYGVKD. The V gene lost 0 bases and the J gene lost 10 bases, with 9 bases spanning the gap. The CDR3 has 12 amino acids. CDR3 loop: CAISESGFVAFF. Here the CDR3 DNA reads TGTGCCATCAGTGAGTCCGGGTTTGTAGCTTTCTTT.

The chain couples TRBV5-1 to TRBJ2-7, with TRBD1 matching 8 bases. Unmatched junction bases numbered 5, after V lost 1 base and J lost 2 bases. Germline CDR1 reads SGHRS; CDR2 reads YFSETQ. This CDR3 region has 15 residues. The chain's CDR3 is CASSLRQGAPYEQYF. Here the CDR3 DNA reads TGCGCCAGCAGCTTGCGGCAGGGGGCCCCCTACGAGCAGTACTTC.

The chain recombines TRBV5-1 with TRBJ1-4; 7 bases line up with TRBD1. The CDR3 extends over 13 amino acids. CDR1 and CDR2 (germline): SGHRS, YFSETQ. The trim removed 3 bases at V and 8 bases at J, leaving 4 bases unmatched. CDR3 DNA sequence: TGCGCCAGCAGCTGGCAGGGGGACGAAAAACTGTTTTTT. Translation: CASSWQGDEKLFF.

This chain uses TRBV9 with TRBJ2-7; D gene unclear. The germline V gene has CDR1 SGDLS and CDR2 YYNGEE. The CDR3 is 18 residues long. The germline V and J ends were trimmed by 4 bases and 3 bases, with 26 bases remaining between them. This CDR3 reads CASSPTQSPSRVDYEQYF. The CDR3 DNA is TGTGCCAGCAGCCCCACTCAATCCCCAAGCCGGGTGGACTACGAGCAGTACTTC.

The V call is TRBV27, the J call TRBJ1-3; D unresolved. Trimming shortened V by 7 bases and J by 4 bases, and 20 bases separated the two germline ends. Germline CDR1 MNHEY, CDR2 SMNVEV (reference sequence). The CDR3 length is 16 residues. CDR3 DNA: TGTGCCAGCACTCTAGAGACCACCACGTCAGGAAACACCATATATTTT. This gives the protein CASTLETTTSGNTIYF.

The V gene is TRBV11-1, the J gene TRBJ1-6, with 10 bases that match TRBD1. CDR1 and CDR2 from the germline V gene are SGHAT and FQDESV (reference sequence). This CDR3 region has 14 residues. V gave up 8 bases and J gave up 6 bases; unmatched junction bases: 4. CDR3 sequence: CASSGQGGNSPLHF. CDR3 in DNA: TGTGCCAGCTCAGGACAGGGGGGTAATTCACCCCTCCACTTT.

V gene TRBV6-4 combines with J gene TRBJ1-5; D perhaps matches TRBD1 (5 bases). Trimming left V 8 bases short and J 4 bases short, with 24 bases between. Germline V lookup: CDR1 MRHNA, CDR2 SNTAGT. The CDR3 has 17 residues. The CDR3 sequence is CASRGEGIKVGNQPQHF. The CDR3 DNA is TGTGCCAGCCGAGGGGAGGGAATTAAGGTCGGAAATCAGCCCCAGCATTTT.

The J gene is TRBJ1-3, the V gene TRBV29-1; D not resolved. V dropped 7 bases and J dropped 0 bases, with 7 bases sitting between them. CDR1 and CDR2 from the germline V gene are SQVTM and ANQGSEA. This CDR3 is built from 12 residues. CDR3 sequence (DNA): TGCAGCGCAGAGGGCTCTGGAAACACCATATATTTT. Translation gives CSAEGSGNTIYF.

The chain joins TRBV7-2 to TRBJ2-1, with TRBD2 identical over 11 bases. The CDR3 extends over 16 amino acids. Germline assignment: CDR1 SGHTA and CDR2 FQGNSA. V shed 0 bases, J shed 6 bases, and the junction held 4 bases outside the gene matches. This CDR3 is CASSLAGTSGPNEQFF. The CDR3 DNA reads as TGTGCCAGCAGCTTAGCCGGGACTAGCGGCCCCAATGAGCAGTTCTTC.

The genes are TRBV9 and TRBJ1-1; D gene uncertain. This CDR3 has 13 amino acids. Trimming removed 0 bases from V and 5 bases from J, with 8 bases in between. Germline loops: CDR1 SGDLS, CDR2 YYNGEE. The CDR3 region has the DNA TGTGCCAGCAGCGTAGATGGGAGTACTGAAGCTTTCTTT. Translated: CASSVDGSTEAFF. Based on the CDR3 plus reference TRBV9 and TRBJ1-1, the full variable domain is DSGVTQTPKHLITATGQRVTLRCSPRSGDLSVYWYQQSLDQGLQFLIQYYNGEERAKGNILERFSAQQFPDLHSELNLSSLELGDSALYFCASSVDGSTEAFFGQGTRLTVV.

This chain links TRBV29-1 with TRBJ1-1, with D perhaps TRBD1 (5 bases). Germline CDR1 is SQVTM and CDR2 is ANQGSEA. V gave up 3 bases and J gave up 1 base, with 9 bases separating them. CDR3 length: 13 amino acids. The CDR3 region is CSVDQGQNTEAFF. The CDR3 DNA follows: TGCAGCGTTGATCAGGGCCAGAACACTGAAGCTTTCTTT.

The chain recombines TRBV5-4 with TRBJ2-2; 7 nucleotides align to TRBD2. The germline V gene encodes CDR1 SGHNT and CDR2 YYREEE (reference sequence). The trim removed 4 bases at V and 4 bases at J, leaving 10 bases unmatched. This CDR3 comprises 16 residues. Here the CDR3 reads CASSPGGTGGTGELFF. The CDR3 DNA reads TGTGCCAGCAGCCCGGGAGGAACTGGGGGCACCGGGGAGCTGTTTTTT.

V gene TRBV3-1 (or the pseudogene TRBV3-2) combines with J gene TRBJ2-7; 9 bases map to TRBD2. CDR1 and CDR2 (germline): LGHDT, YNNKEL (reference sequence). V shed 5 bases and J 2 bases; nucleotides not matched to a gene: 10. The CDR3 sequence is 16 residues long. The CDR3 nucleotides are TGTGCCAGCAGCTCCCTGACTAGCGGAGTCGCCTACGAGCAGTACTTC. Amino acids: CASSSLTSGVAYEQYF.

The chain links TRBV4-2 to TRBJ1-5; the D is unclear. The CDR3 sequence is 15 residues long. The germline gives CDR1 LGHNA, CDR2 YNFKEQ. Trimming pared 0 bases from V and 0 bases from J, leaving 6 bases between. Here the CDR3 DNA reads TGTGCCAGCAGCCAAGAGGGCGCTAGCAATCAGCCCCAGCATTTT. It translates to CASSQEGASNQPQHF.

The chain links TRBV19 to TRBJ1-2; D perhaps matches TRBD1 (6 bases). Per germline, CDR1 LNHDA and CDR2 SQIVND (reference sequence). The CDR3 covers 14 residues. V lost 5 bases and J lost 4, with 14 bases in between. The CDR3 is CASSSGQDFYGYTF. DNA of the CDR3: TGTGCCAGTAGTTCGGGACAAGACTTCTATGGCTACACCTTC.

The chain recombines TRBV5-1 with TRBJ1-1, with TRBD1 matching over 7 bases. This CDR3 spans 12 amino acids. J lost 11 bases, V lost 5 bases, and 9 bases had no gene match. Germline V gene sequence: CDR1 SGHRS, CDR2 YFSETQ. Written as DNA, the CDR3 is TGCGCCAGCAGGCCCGACAGGGATAAGGCTTTCTTT. Translation gives CASRPDRDKAFF.

This clone has a handful of counts. A read error may produce the germline difference seen at one junction end. This sequence joins TRBV5-6 and TRBJ2-3; 8 bases fit TRBD2. CDR1 and CDR2 from the germline V gene are SGHDT and YYEEEE. This CDR3 has 13 amino acids. The CDR3 sequence is CASSGTKSGSKSF. The CDR3 nucleotides read TGTGCCAGCAGCGGGACTAAAAGCGGGAGTAAGAGTTTT.

The V gene is TRBV5-1, the J gene TRBJ1-6; D is possibly TRBD1 (5 bases). Germline CDR1 is SGHRS and CDR2 is YFSETQ. Trimming took off 0 bases at V and 7 bases at J, with 8 bases between the two ends. This CDR3 comprises 14 residues. The CDR3 DNA reads TGCGCCAGCAGCTTGGAGACAGCGAATTCACCCCTCCACTTT. This translates into CASSLETANSPLHF.

This sequence joins TRBV18 and TRBJ2-7; 11 nucleotides agree with TRBD1. J was trimmed by 4 bases and V by 4 bases; bases with no gene match: 6. In germline, CDR1 is KGHSH, CDR2 LQKENI. This CDR3 is built from 15 residues. The CDR3 sequence is CASSLRTGGKYEQYF. CDR3 DNA: TGTGCCAGCTCACTTCGGACAGGGGGCAAGTACGAGCAGTACTTC.

The genes are TRBV5-1 and TRBJ1-1, with D hard to call. The CDR3 has 16 residues. With 3 bases removed from V and 5 bases from J, the gap between germline ends came to 20 bases. Per germline, CDR1 SGHRS and CDR2 YFSETQ. This CDR3 reads CASSYRGFGYETEAFF. CDR3 DNA sequence: TGCGCCAGCAGCTACCGGGGATTTGGTTATGAGACTGAAGCTTTCTTT. Complete variable domain (other parts from reference TRBV5-1 and TRBJ1-1): KAGVTQTPRYLIKTRGQQVTLSCSPISGHRSVSWYQQTPGQGLQFLFEYFSETQRNKGNFPGRFSGRQFSNSRSEMNVSTLELGDSALYLCASSYRGFGYETEAFFGQGTRLTVV.

V usage is TRBV28 and J usage is TRBJ2-1; tentative D call: TRBD2 (5 bases). CDR1 is MDHEN, CDR2 SYDVKM, per germline. The V end was cut by 11 bases, the J end by 3 bases, with 17 bases between. The length of the CDR3 is 14 residues. The CDR3 is CASRPHRDYNEQFF. For the CDR3, the DNA is TGTGCCTCGCGGCCGCACCGGGACTACAATGAGCAGTTCTTC.

In this sample, this clone turned up a few times. The V gene is TRBV12-3 or TRBV12-4, the J gene TRBJ1-1; D ambiguous. The V end was cut by 5 bases, the J end by 4 bases, with 11 bases between. This CDR3 comprises 13 residues. The DNA for the CDR3 is TGTGCCAGCAGTAACCCGGGAGGCACTGAAGCTTTCTTT. Translating it yields CASSNPGGTEAFF.

The rearrangement joins TRBV30 to TRBJ1-2, with a weak D call TRBD1 (5 bases). From germline, CDR1 is GTSNPN and CDR2 SVGIG (reference sequence). The V and J ends lost 6 bases and 1 base respectively, with 12 bases between them. The CDR3 is 13 residues long. The CDR3 DNA is TGTGCCTGTGCCCCGGGGGATAACTATGGCTACACCTTC. It translates to CACAPGDNYGYTF.

The chain carries TRBV4-2 and TRBJ2-3, with TRBD1 identical over 9 bases. With V trimmed by 0 bases and J by 7 bases, 8 bases remained unmatched. Germline V gene sequence: CDR1 LGHNA, CDR2 YNFKEQ. CDR3 length: 16 residues. This chain's CDR3 is CASSQDSQGASNTQYF. The CDR3 nucleotides are TGTGCCAGCAGCCAAGACTCACAGGGGGCTTCAAATACGCAGTATTTT.

The rearrangement links TRBV7-2 to TRBJ1-1, with D hard to call. This CDR3 spans 12 amino acids. In germline, CDR1 is SGHTA, CDR2 FQGNSA. V was trimmed by 3 bases and J by 2 bases, leaving 4 bases between them. In DNA form, the CDR3 reads TGTGCCAGCAGCTTTAAAAACACTGAAGCTTTCTTT. Translating gives CASSFKNTEAFF.

The gene calls are TRBV5-6 and TRBJ1-2, with D hard to call. V gave up 2 bases and J gave up 1 base, with 9 bases separating them. The CDR3 contains 14 residues. Per the germline V gene, CDR1 is SGHDT and CDR2 is YYEEEE. In nucleotides, the CDR3 is TGTGCCAGCAGCTTACTGAGTTATAACTATGGCTACACCTTC. This encodes CASSLLSYNYGYTF.